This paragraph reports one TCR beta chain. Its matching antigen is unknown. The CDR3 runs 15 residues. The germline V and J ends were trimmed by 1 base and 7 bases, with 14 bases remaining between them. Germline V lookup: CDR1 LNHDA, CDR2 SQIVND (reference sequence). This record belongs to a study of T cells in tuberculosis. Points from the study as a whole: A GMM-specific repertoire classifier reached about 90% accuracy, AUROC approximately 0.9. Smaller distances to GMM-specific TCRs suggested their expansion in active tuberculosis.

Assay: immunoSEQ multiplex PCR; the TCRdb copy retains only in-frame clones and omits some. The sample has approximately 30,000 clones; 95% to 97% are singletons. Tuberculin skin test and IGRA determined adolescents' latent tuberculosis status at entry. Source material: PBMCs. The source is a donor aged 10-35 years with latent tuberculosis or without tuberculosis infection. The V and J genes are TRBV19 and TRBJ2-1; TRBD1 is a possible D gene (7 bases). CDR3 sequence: CASSIGAGGPNEQFF. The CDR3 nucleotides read TGTGCCAGTAGTATAGGGGCAGGGGGGCCGAATGAGCAGTTCTTC.